This TCR beta chain is from a study of persistence of HIV-infected CD4 T cells. The stimulus was lysate of CMV-infected fibroblasts, approximately 9.7 ug/mL. CD40L/CD69 double-negative CD45RO-high memory CD4+ T cells were collected. The immunoSEQ assay was version 4, run in survey mode. Profiling relied on immunoSEQ multiplex PCR, and the TCRdb table lists in-frame clones only, not all of them. The data show about 50,000 clones, over 70% seen once. As concerns this clone: Antigen: not known.

Trimming pared 3 bases from V and 1 base from J, leaving 13 bases between. In germline, CDR1 is KGHSH, CDR2 LQKENI. The CDR3 has 16 residues. The chain combines TRBV18 with TRBJ1-5; D is perhaps TRBD1 (6 bases). Sample: CD4+ T cells sorted from PBMCs after roughly 18-hour stimulation, taken from a patient who received antiretroviral therapy. This receptor was obtained from an adult man with HIV who was CMV-seropositive. The chain's CDR3 is CASSPEQGGSNQPQHF. The CDR3 DNA follows: TGTGCCAGCTCACCCGAACAGGGAGGGAGCAATCAGCCCCAGCATTTT.